The rows below give T cell receptor beta chains drawn from one sample of a study of T cells in Graves' hyperthyroidism and ophthalmopathy. Each CDR3 protein is one row after TCRdb ran MiXCR on the multiplex PCR reads. The sample carries fewer than 400,000 distinct CDR3 sequences, about 15% recorded once. The sample was blood. These receptor sequences come from a man aged 25 to 40 with Graves' hyperthyroidism. Both conserved end residues are part of each CDR3. A D gene is named only where the DNA matches it firmly. Clone size appears in some rows only: once, few, many, or a class for an expanded clone.

d_call	v_call	clone_size	j_call	cdr3_nt	cdr3_aa
-	TRBV20-1	-	TRBJ1-2	TGCAGTGCTGGGGTCGGGGGCGGAGACTATGGCTACACCTTC	CSAGVGGGDYGYTF
-	TRBV5-5	-	TRBJ1-5	TGTGCCAGCAGCTTGGTAGGGACAAACCTGAATCAGCCCCAGCATTTT	CASSLVGTNLNQPQHF
-	TRBV20-1	-	TRBJ2-7	TGCAGTGCTAGAAGGGCAGGGCTTAAGTACGAGCAGTACTTC	CSARRAGLKYEQYF
-	TRBV9	-	TRBJ2-4	TGTGCCAGCAGCGGGGACATTCAGTACTTC	CASSGDIQYF
TRBD2	TRBV10-3	many	TRBJ2-1	TGTGCCATCAGTGGGGTTTCTAGCGGGAGGTATGAGCAGTTCTTC	CAISGVSSGRYEQFF
-	TRBV19	few	TRBJ2-3	TGTGCCAGTAGTATAGTTCGCGATACGCAGTATTTT	CASSIVRDTQYF
-	TRBV3-1	-	TRBJ2-7	TGCGCCAGCAGCCAAAGACAGAGCTCCTACGAGCAGTACTTC	CASSQRQSSYEQYF
TRBD1	TRBV27	many	TRBJ1-2	TGTGCCAGCAGTTCCGGGACAGGGTCCCCCGTCGGCTACACCTTC	CASSSGTGSPVGYTF
TRBD1	TRBV4-1	many	TRBJ2-7	TGCGCCAGCAGCCAAGGGGGGAGAGGGACAGCCTACGAGCAGTACTTC	CASSQGGRGTAYEQYF
TRBD1	TRBV6-1	-	TRBJ2-7	TGTGCCAGCAGATCAACGGGACAGGGGGACGCCTACGAGCAGTACTTC	CASRSTGQGDAYEQYF
-	TRBV7-9	-	TRBJ1-2	TGTGCCAGCAGTTACCGGGACGGATACTATGGCTACACCTTC	CASSYRDGYYGYTF
-	TRBV12-3/TRBV12-4	few	TRBJ1-2	TGTGCCAGCAGTTTCGTTGACTCCTCTGGCTACACCTTC	CASSFVDSSGYTF
-	TRBV5-1	-	TRBJ2-6	TGCGCCAGCAGCTTGGAGGGGGAATCTAGGTCCAACGTCCTGACTTTC	CASSLEGESRSNVLTF
-	TRBV7-3	-	TRBJ2-2	TGTGCCAGCAGCTTAACTGGGGCTAGCAGCGGGAACACCGGGGAGCTGTTTTTT	CASSLTGASSGNTGELFF
TRBD1	TRBV10-3	few	TRBJ1-1	TGTGCCATCGGGACAGGGGTTATGAACACTGAAGCTTTCTTT	CAIGTGVMNTEAFF
TRBD1	TRBV19	few	TRBJ2-7	TGTGCCAGTTCGACAGGGCTACGGGGAGAGCAGTACTTC	CASSTGLRGEQYF
-	TRBV11-2	many	TRBJ1-2	TGTGCCAGCACCCGGAAACCGCGACAGGCGGGCTATGGCTACACCTTC	CASTRKPRQAGYGYTF
-	TRBV4-1	few	TRBJ1-3	TGCGCCAGCAGCCAGCCCGGAGGCGGCTCTGGAAACACCATATATTTT	CASSQPGGGSGNTIYF
-	TRBV14	-	TRBJ2-7	TGTGCCAGCAGCCAAGACTGGCAGAGCGAGCAGTACTTC	CASSQDWQSEQYF
TRBD1	TRBV30	many	TRBJ1-1	TGTGCCTGGGGACAGGGGGGCCCTGAAGCTTTCTTT	CAWGQGGPEAFF
TRBD2	TRBV24-1	many	TRBJ2-1	TGTGCCACCAGTGACCCCACTAGCGGCCTTTACAATGAGCAGTTCTTC	CATSDPTSGLYNEQFF
-	TRBV28	many	TRBJ2-5	TGTGCCAGCAGTTTAAACTCCCAAGAGACCCAGTACTTC	CASSLNSQETQYF
TRBD2	TRBV12-3/TRBV12-4	many	TRBJ2-1	TGTGCCAGCACCGAGACTAGCGGGAGCTCGGGGCAGTTCTTC	CASTETSGSSGQFF
TRBD1	TRBV9	-	TRBJ2-1	TGTGCCAGCAGCGTAACCTCCGGGACAGGGAAAGACAATGAGCAGTTCTTC	CASSVTSGTGKDNEQFF
-	TRBV29-1	-	TRBJ1-2	TGCAGCCTCCGGGGGGTCGGCTATGGCTACACCTTC	CSLRGVGYGYTF
TRBD2	TRBV5-4	-	TRBJ2-7	TGTGCCAGCAGCTTTAGCGGGAGAGGGCGCGAGCAGTACTTC	CASSFSGRGREQYF
-	TRBV25-1	few	TRBJ1-2	TGTGCCAGCAGTGAATACAGGGACCCTAACTATGGCTACACCTTC	CASSEYRDPNYGYTF
-	TRBV20-1	many	TRBJ2-3	TGCAGTGCTAGGGCCCCAGCGGGCACAGATACGCAGTATTTT	CSARAPAGTDTQYF
TRBD2	TRBV28	few	TRBJ2-1	TGTGCCAGCCGCATGGGGGGGAGAGCGGGAGGGCCGCTGTTCTTC	CASRMGGRAGGPLFF
TRBD2	TRBV20-1	few	TRBJ2-1	TGCAGTGCTACAAGACTAGCGGCCCTGCTTTGGAATGAGCAGTTCTTC	CSATRLAALLWNEQFF
-	TRBV11-2	many	TRBJ2-1	TGTGCCAGCAGCTCCCCTTTGAGCTCCTACAATGAGCAGTTCTTC	CASSSPLSSYNEQFF
TRBD2	TRBV7-6	-	TRBJ2-7	TGTGCCAGCAGTCGGACCCCCACTAGCGGGGTAAACACCTACGAGCAGTACTTC	CASSRTPTSGVNTYEQYF
TRBD2	TRBV20-1	many	TRBJ2-7	TGCAGTGCTCGGGACTACAGCTCCTACGAGCAGTACTTC	CSARDYSSYEQYF
-	TRBV27	-	TRBJ2-7	TGTGCCAGCACCCCGTTTCCCTCGGGGAGCGACGAGCAGTACTTC	CASTPFPSGSDEQYF
-	TRBV10-3	many	TRBJ2-3	TGTGCCATCAGTGCCCTAGCGAGCACAGATACGCAGTATTTT	CAISALASTDTQYF
-	TRBV14	-	TRBJ1-1	TGTGCCAGCAGCCGAAACAGAGTAGAAGCTTTCTTT	CASSRNRVEAFF
-	TRBV11-3	many	TRBJ1-1	TGTGCCAGCAGCCCCACGGCCGCGGGGACTGAAGCTTTCTTT	CASSPTAAGTEAFF
-	TRBV5-1	-	TRBJ1-5	TGCGCCAGCAGCATCGACCGGAGTCAGCCCCAGCATTTT	CASSIDRSQPQHF
-	TRBV28	-	TRBJ2-6	TGTGCCAGCAGTTTGGACAGCCTTACTGGGGCCAACGTCCTGACTTTC	CASSLDSLTGANVLTF
-	TRBV6-2/TRBV6-3	many	TRBJ2-7	TGTGCCAGCAGACCCCGGCTCTTCTCCTACGAGCAGTACTTC	CASRPRLFSYEQYF
-	TRBV7-9	many	TRBJ2-2	TGTGCCAGCAGCTTAGGTGGCTACCGCACCGGGGAGCTGTTTTTT	CASSLGGYRTGELFF
TRBD2	TRBV28	many	TRBJ2-7	TGTGCCAGCAGTGGGGGGACTAGCGGGCCGGGAGAGCAGTACTTC	CASSGGTSGPGEQYF
TRBD1	TRBV7-9	-	TRBJ1-1	TGTGCCAGCAGCACCCGACAGGGGATGAACACTGAAGCTTTCTTT	CASSTRQGMNTEAFF
-	TRBV12-3/TRBV12-4	many	TRBJ2-2	TGTGCCAGCAGTTTAATGTTTGTAGGACAGTGGCACGGGGAGCTGTTTTTT	CASSLMFVGQWHGELFF
TRBD2	TRBV4-2	few	TRBJ2-3	TGTGCCAGCAGCCCTCCGGGAGGTGGGAGCACAGATACGCAGTATTTT	CASSPPGGGSTDTQYF
-	TRBV6-4	many	TRBJ1-1	TGTGCCAGCAGTGCCGATGGGGAGAACACTGAAGCTTTCTTT	CASSADGENTEAFF
-	TRBV3-1	many	TRBJ2-5	TGTGCCAGCAGCCAAGATTTGGCTAGCCAAGAGACCCAGTACTTC	CASSQDLASQETQYF
-	TRBV27	many	TRBJ1-1	TGTGCCAGCAGGTTAGGGGCGCGGACTGAAGCTTTCTTT	CASRLGARTEAFF
-	TRBV20-1	-	TRBJ2-7	TGCAGTGGACAGGCCGACTACGAGCAGTACTTC	CSGQADYEQYF
-	TRBV11-2	-	TRBJ1-6	TGTGCCAGCAACCCCACGGAGGGAAATTCACCCCTCCACTTT	CASNPTEGNSPLHF
TRBD2	TRBV18	many	TRBJ2-3	TGTGCCAGCTCACCGGGACTAGAGGCCCCAGATACGCAGTATTTT	CASSPGLEAPDTQYF
-	TRBV29-1	many	TRBJ2-7	TGCAGCGCCGCAGGGCTAAGGTCGAGCGAGCAGTACTTC	CSAAGLRSSEQYF
-	TRBV5-1	many	TRBJ2-1	TGCGCCAGCAGCCAACGGGTGGGCTACAATGAGCAGTTCTTC	CASSQRVGYNEQFF
TRBD2	TRBV13	many	TRBJ2-7	TGTGCCAGCAGCCTCGGGGGTAGCGGGGCCTACGAGCAGTACTTC	CASSLGGSGAYEQYF